The rows below give T cell receptor beta chains drawn from one sample of a study of blood T cells in healthy people across ages. TCRdb reprocessed the 5' RACE reads with MiXCR, giving one entry per CDR3 protein. Altogether 1,300,000 or so distinct CDR3 sequences are present, approximately 59% being singletons, with the ten largest covering approximately 7%. Input material: blood. These receptors were taken from a man aged 18 to 30 in good health. Both conserved end residues are part of each CDR3. The D gene is left open where the match is weak. Expanded clones are given a class, and other clones once, few, many or no size at all.

CDR3 length	V gene	J gene	D gene	clone size	CDR3 protein
11	TRBV20-1	TRBJ2-2	-	-	CSARGAGELFF
17	TRBV12-3/TRBV12-4	TRBJ2-3	TRBD2	few	CASSTRTSVGGEDTQYF
18	TRBV9	TRBJ2-1	-	-	CASSVGGGRPPRGNEQFF
14	TRBV20-1	TRBJ1-5	-	once	CSAWDAEGFQPQHF
11	TRBV7-2	TRBJ2-1	-	few	CASSPGTEQFF
18	TRBV6-2/TRBV6-3	TRBJ1-6	TRBD1	-	CASSYSVDGTVDNSPLHF
14	TRBV5-6	TRBJ1-1	TRBD1	-	CASSRPDRRTEAFF
15	TRBV9	TRBJ1-5	TRBD1	-	CASSVGQASNQPQHF
13	TRBV6-1	TRBJ1-5	-	-	CASSAQENQPQHF
13	TRBV20-1	TRBJ2-1	-	-	CSARYSSYNEQFF
14	TRBV12-5	TRBJ2-1	-	-	CASGLAPQFHEQFF
12	TRBV7-9	TRBJ1-5	TRBD1	-	CASSRDSNPQHF
14	TRBV7-9	TRBJ1-2	-	-	CASSFGISNYGYTF
14	TRBV12-3/TRBV12-4	TRBJ2-3	-	-	CASSAEMGTDTQYF
12	TRBV29-1	TRBJ2-7	-	few	CSVEDLRVEQYF
15	TRBV5-1	TRBJ2-2	TRBD2	-	CASSGSSGTVGELFF
15	TRBV2	TRBJ2-5	TRBD2	-	CASSELAGVRETQYF
15	TRBV7-2	TRBJ1-4	-	-	CASSLMGGTNEKLFF
13	TRBV12-3/TRBV12-4	TRBJ2-3	TRBD1	-	CASKPGGADTQYF
16	TRBV6-2/TRBV6-3	TRBJ1-2	-	-	CASSYSRGVYLDGYTF
17	TRBV24-1	TRBJ2-2	-	-	CATSDHSRTTNTGELFF
15	TRBV5-1	TRBJ2-2	-	-	CASSSFAQNTGELFF
15	TRBV29-1	TRBJ2-3	TRBD2	-	CSVDSRAGGTDTQYF
15	TRBV10-3	TRBJ1-6	TRBD1	few	CAISESGQNNSPLHF
12	TRBV24-1	TRBJ2-7	-	few	CATSDIRGEQYF
15	TRBV15	TRBJ1-4	-	few	CATSRARDGGEKLFF
15	TRBV4-1	TRBJ1-5	-	few	CASSHPPAGNQPQHF
16	TRBV29-1	TRBJ2-2	TRBD1	-	CSASRQGVVVTGELFF
15	TRBV12-3/TRBV12-4	TRBJ2-1	-	once	CASSPEGPGYNEQFF
14	TRBV4-1	TRBJ1-2	-	-	CASSQESMIDGYTF
15	TRBV4-1	TRBJ2-2	-	-	CASSPVAGGTGELFF
16	TRBV18	TRBJ2-5	-	-	CASSPIGRAVQETQYF
15	TRBV4-1	TRBJ2-7	TRBD2	-	CASSQILAGTYEQYF
12	TRBV11-2	TRBJ2-3	-	-	CASRHLEDTQYF
18	TRBV4-1	TRBJ2-1	-	-	CASSQLAPEGELFNEQFF
13	TRBV7-9	TRBJ1-2	-	-	CASSLVGHEGYTF
12	TRBV10-3	TRBJ1-1	-	-	CACRGRNTEAFF
17	TRBV4-2	TRBJ2-3	-	-	CASSQVGPSAGPDTQYF
15	TRBV29-1	TRBJ2-2	-	few	CSVGDGQRDTGELFF
19	TRBV7-9	TRBJ1-1	-	few	CASTSGHYRGREINTEAFF
15	TRBV25-1	TRBJ2-1	TRBD1	few	CASRAGGPFFNEQFF
15	TRBV5-8	TRBJ2-7	-	-	CASSPRADAAYEQYF
17	TRBV12-3/TRBV12-4	TRBJ2-3	-	-	CASSSKLVANHGDTQYF
15	TRBV2	TRBJ2-7	-	-	CASSEGSRGPHEQYF
15	TRBV28	TRBJ2-1	-	few	CASNIPDRHHNEQFF
15	TRBV7-8	TRBJ2-1	-	few	CASTFIDSGPPEQFF
17	TRBV12-3/TRBV12-4	TRBJ2-3	TRBD2	-	CASSLIWTSGIGDTQYF
13	TRBV4-3	TRBJ2-5	-	-	CASSQVVGGTQYF
15	TRBV7-2	TRBJ2-1	-	-	CASSSSAHRVHEQFF
14	TRBV7-9	TRBJ2-3	TRBD1	few	CASSGQDPGDTQYF
15	TRBV5-4	TRBJ2-7	TRBD1	-	CASSLESGGSYEQYF
16	TRBV3-1	TRBJ2-6	-	few	CASSQPTVSGANVLTF
17	TRBV20-1	TRBJ2-4	TRBD1	-	CSASDRVTTLAKNIQYF
14	TRBV5-6	TRBJ2-7	-	-	CASSPKQGNYEQYF
16	TRBV7-9	TRBJ2-7	TRBD1	-	CASSLFGQGEAYEQYF
13	TRBV29-1	TRBJ2-1	-	-	CSVAALGGNEQFF
12	TRBV28	TRBJ2-1	-	-	CASSFTSYEQFF
14	TRBV7-9	-	-	-	CASRESSAQETQYF
14	TRBV7-2	TRBJ1-2	TRBD1	-	CASSPWTGVKGYTF
14	TRBV4-1	-	-	few	CASSQGKRAYEQYF